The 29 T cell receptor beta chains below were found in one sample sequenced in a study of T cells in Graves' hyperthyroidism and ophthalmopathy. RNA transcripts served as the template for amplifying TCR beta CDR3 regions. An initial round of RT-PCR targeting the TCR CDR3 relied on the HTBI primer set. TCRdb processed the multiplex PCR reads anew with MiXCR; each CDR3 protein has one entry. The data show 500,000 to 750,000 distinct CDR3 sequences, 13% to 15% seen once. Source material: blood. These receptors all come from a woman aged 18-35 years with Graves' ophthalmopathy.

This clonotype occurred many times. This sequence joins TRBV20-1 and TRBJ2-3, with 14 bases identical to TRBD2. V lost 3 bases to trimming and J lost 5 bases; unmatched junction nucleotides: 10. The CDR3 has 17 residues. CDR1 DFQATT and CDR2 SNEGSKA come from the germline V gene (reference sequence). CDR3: CSASETGLAGVIDTQYF. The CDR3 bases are TGCAGTGCTAGTGAAACGGGACTAGCGGGAGTTATAGATACGCAGTATTTT.

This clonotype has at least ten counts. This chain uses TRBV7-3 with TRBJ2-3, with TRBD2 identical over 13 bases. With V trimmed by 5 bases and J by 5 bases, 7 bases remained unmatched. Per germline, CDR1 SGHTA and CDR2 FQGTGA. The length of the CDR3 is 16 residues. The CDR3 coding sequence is TGTGCCAGCAGCGCGGGACTAGCGGGAATGGGAGATACGCAGTATTTT. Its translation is CASSAGLAGMGDTQYF.

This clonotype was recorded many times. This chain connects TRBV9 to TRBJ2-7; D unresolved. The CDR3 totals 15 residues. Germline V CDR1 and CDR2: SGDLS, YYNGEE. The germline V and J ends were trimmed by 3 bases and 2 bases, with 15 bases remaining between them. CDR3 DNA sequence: TGTGCCAGCAGCGCCCAAGACGGGCAGGCCTACGAGCAGTACTTC. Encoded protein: CASSAQDGQAYEQYF.

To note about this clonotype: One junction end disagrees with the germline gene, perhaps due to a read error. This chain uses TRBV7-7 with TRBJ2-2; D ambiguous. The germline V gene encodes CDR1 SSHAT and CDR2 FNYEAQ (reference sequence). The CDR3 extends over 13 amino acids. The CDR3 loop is CASSPQPTGELFF. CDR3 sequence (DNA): TGTGCTAGCAGCCCCCAGCCCACCGGGGAGCTGTTTTTT.

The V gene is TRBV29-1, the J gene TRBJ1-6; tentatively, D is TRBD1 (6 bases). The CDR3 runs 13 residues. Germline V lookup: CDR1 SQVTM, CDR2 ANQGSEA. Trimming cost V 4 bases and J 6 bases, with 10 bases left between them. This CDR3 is CSVAGGRNSPLHF. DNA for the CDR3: TGCAGCGTTGCCGGGGGCCGTAATTCACCCCTCCACTTT. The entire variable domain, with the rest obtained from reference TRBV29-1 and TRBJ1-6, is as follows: SAVISQKPSRDICQRGTSLTIQCQVDSQVTMMFWYRQQPGQSLTLIATANQGSEATYESGFVIDKFPISRPNLTFSTLTVSNMSPEDSSIYLCSVAGGRNSPLHFGNGTRLTVT.

CDR3 bases: TGTGCCAGCAGCGTAGCAGGGGCTGGCAATCAGCCCCAGCATTTT. Residues: CASSVAGAGNQPQHF. This chain links TRBV9 with TRBJ1-5; D possibly corresponds to TRBD1 (6 bases). Germline V gene lookup returns CDR1 SGDLS and CDR2 YYNGEE. There are 15 residues in the CDR3. V lost 0 bases to trimming and J lost 2 bases, with 9 bases between them.

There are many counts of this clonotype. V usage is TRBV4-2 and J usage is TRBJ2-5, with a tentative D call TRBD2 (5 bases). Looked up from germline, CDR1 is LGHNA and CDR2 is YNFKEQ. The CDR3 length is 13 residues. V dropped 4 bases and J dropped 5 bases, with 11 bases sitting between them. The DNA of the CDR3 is TGTGCCAGCAGCCCCATATCGGGGGAGACCCAGTACTTC. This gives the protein CASSPISGETQYF.

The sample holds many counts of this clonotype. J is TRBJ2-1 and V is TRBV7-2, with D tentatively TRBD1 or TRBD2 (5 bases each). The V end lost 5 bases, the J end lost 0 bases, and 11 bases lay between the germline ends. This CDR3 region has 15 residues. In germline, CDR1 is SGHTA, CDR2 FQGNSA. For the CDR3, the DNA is TGTGCCAGCAGCCCCCCCGGGGCCTCCTACAATGAGCAGTTCTTC. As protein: CASSPPGASYNEQFF.

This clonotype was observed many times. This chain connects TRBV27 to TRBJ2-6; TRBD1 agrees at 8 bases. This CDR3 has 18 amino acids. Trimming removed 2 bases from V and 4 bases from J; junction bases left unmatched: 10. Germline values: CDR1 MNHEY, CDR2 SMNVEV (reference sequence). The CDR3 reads CASSLRSGGGSGANVLTF. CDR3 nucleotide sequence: TGTGCCAGCAGTTTAAGGTCAGGGGGCGGTTCAGGGGCCAACGTCCTGACTTTC.

Written as DNA, the CDR3 is TGCAGTGCTAGAGATCCCCCGACTAGCGGGAGGATCTACGAGCAGTACTTC. Residues: CSARDPPTSGRIYEQYF. J is TRBJ2-7 and V is TRBV20-1; 13 positions match TRBD2. The CDR3 extends over 17 amino acids. Germline CDR1 is DFQATT and CDR2 is SNEGSKA (reference sequence). The V and J ends lost 0 bases and 3 bases, in that order; junction bases with no gene match: 8.

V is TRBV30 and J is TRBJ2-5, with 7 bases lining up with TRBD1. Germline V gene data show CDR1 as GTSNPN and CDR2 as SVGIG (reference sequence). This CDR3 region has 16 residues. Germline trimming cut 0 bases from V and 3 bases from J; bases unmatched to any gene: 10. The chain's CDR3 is CAWSVLSTGSKETQYF. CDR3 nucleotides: TGTGCCTGGAGTGTCCTGTCGACAGGGTCCAAAGAGACCCAGTACTTC.

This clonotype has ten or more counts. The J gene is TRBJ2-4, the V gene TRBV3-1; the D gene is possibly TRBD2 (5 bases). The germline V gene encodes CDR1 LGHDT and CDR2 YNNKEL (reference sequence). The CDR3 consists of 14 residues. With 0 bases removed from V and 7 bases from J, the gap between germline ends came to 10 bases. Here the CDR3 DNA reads TGTGCCAGCAGCCAAGAACTAGGAGCGAACATTCAGTACTTC. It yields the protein CASSQELGANIQYF.

The CDR3 loop is CATRTGDGYNEQFF. The CDR3 nucleotides are TGTGCCACGCGAACAGGGGATGGATACAATGAGCAGTTCTTC. The chain has TRBV10-3 and TRBJ2-1, with 7 bases lining up with TRBD1. CDR1 ENHRY and CDR2 SYGVKD come from the germline V gene. J was trimmed by 4 bases and V by 10 bases; bases with no gene match: 10. The CDR3 spans 14 residues.

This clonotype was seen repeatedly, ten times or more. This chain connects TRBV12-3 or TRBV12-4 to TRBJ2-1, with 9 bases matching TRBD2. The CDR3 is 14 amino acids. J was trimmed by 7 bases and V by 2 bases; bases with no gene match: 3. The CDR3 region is CASSLPGLANEQFF. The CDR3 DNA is TGTGCCAGCAGTTTACCGGGACTAGCAAATGAGCAGTTCTTC.

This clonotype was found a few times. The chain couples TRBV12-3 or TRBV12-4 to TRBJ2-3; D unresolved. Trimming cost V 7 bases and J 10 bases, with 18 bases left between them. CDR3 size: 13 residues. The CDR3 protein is CASTAGVDVAQYF. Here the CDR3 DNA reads TGTGCCAGCACAGCTGGGGTGGATGTAGCGCAGTATTTT.

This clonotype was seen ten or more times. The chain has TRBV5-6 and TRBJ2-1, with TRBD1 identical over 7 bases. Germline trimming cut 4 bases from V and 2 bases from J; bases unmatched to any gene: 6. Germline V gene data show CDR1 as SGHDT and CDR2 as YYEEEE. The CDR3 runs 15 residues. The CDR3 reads CASSVRGPTYNEQFF. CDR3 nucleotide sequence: TGTGCCAGCAGCGTTAGGGGGCCCACCTACAATGAGCAGTTCTTC.

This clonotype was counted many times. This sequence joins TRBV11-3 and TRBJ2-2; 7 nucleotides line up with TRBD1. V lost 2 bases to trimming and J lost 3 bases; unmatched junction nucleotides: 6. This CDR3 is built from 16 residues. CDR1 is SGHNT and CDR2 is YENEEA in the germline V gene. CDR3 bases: TGTGCCAGCAGCTTATTTCGAGGGGGCGACACCGGGGAGCTGTTTTTT. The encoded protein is CASSLFRGGDTGELFF.

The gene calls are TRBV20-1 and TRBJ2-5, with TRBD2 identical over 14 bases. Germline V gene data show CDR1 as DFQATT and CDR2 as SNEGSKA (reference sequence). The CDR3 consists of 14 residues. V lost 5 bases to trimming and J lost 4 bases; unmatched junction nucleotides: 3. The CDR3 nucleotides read TGCAGTGCTCCGGGACTAGCGGGAGCAGAGACCCAGTACTTC. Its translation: CSAPGLAGAETQYF.

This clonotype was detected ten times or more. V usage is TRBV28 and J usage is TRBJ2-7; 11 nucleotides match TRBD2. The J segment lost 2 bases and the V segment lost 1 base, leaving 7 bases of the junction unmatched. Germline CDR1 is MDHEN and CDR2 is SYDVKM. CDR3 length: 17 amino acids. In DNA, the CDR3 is TGTGCCAGCAGTTTATTCCTAGCGGGAGGTCCCACCTACGAGCAGTACTTC. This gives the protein CASSLFLAGGPTYEQYF.

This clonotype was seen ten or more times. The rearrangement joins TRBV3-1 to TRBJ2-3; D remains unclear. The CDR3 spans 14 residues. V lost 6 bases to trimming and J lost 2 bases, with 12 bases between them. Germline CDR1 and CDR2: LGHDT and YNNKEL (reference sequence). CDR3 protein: CASRRGRVTDTQYF. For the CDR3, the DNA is TGTGCCAGCAGGCGTGGAAGAGTCACAGATACGCAGTATTTT.

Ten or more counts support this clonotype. The CDR3, as DNA: TGCAGCGTTGAGTACGGATACGAGCAGTACTTC. Translation: CSVEYGYEQYF. The V call is TRBV29-1, the J call TRBJ2-7; D gene unclear. The CDR3 has 11 amino acids. Per germline, CDR1 SQVTM and CDR2 ANQGSEA. V was clipped by 3 bases and J by 4 bases, with 7 bases between them.

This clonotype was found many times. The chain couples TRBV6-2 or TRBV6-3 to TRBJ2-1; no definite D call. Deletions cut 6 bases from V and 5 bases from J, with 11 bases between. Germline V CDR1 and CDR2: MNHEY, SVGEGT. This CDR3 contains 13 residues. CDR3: CASRGFWDNEQFF. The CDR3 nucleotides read TGTGCCAGCAGGGGGTTTTGGGACAATGAGCAGTTCTTC.

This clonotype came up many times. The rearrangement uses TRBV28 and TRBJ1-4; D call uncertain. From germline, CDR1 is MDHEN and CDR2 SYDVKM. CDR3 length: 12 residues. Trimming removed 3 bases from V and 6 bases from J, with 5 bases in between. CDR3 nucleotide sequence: TGTGCCAGCAGTTTTAGGGATGAAAAACTGTTTTTT. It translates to CASSFRDEKLFF. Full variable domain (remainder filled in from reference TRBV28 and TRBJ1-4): DVKVTQSSRYLVKRTGEKVFLECVQDMDHENMFWYRQDPGLGLRLIYFSYDVKMKEKGDIPEGYSVSREKKERFSLILESASTNQTSMYLCASSFRDEKLFFGSGTQLSVL.

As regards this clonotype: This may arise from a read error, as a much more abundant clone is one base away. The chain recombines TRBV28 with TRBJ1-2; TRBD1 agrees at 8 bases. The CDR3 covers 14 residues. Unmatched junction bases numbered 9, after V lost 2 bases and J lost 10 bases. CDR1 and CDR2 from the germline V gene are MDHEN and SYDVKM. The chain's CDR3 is CASSLGTGIRDYTF. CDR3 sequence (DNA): TGTGCCAGCAGTTTAGGGACAGGTATACGGGACTACACCTTC.

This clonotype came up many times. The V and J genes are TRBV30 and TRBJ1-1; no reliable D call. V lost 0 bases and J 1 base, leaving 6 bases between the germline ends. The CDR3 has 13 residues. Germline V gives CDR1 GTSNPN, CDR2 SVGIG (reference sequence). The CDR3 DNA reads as TGTGCCTGGAGTGTCTTGGGGAACACTGAAGCTTTCTTT. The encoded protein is CAWSVLGNTEAFF.

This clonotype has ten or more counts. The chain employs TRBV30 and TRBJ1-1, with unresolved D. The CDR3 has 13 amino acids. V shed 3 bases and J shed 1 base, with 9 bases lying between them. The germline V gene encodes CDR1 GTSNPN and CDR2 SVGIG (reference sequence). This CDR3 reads CAWSAQTNTEAFF. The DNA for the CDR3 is TGTGCCTGGAGCGCCCAAACGAACACTGAAGCTTTCTTT.

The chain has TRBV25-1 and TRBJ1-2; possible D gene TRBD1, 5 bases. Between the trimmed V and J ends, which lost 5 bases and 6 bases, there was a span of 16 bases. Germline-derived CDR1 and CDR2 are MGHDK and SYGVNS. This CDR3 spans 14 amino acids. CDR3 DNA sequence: TGTGCCAGCAGTCCGAACCTCCAGGGCCATGGCTACACCTTC. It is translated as CASSPNLQGHGYTF.

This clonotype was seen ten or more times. CDR3 protein: CASSPQLAPGQYF. CDR3 nucleotide sequence: TGTGCCAGCAGTCCCCAACTAGCCCCCGGGCAGTACTTC. V and J are TRBV28 and TRBJ2-7, with D possibly matching TRBD2 (6 bases). The germline V and J ends were trimmed by 5 bases and 9 bases, with 17 bases remaining between them. Germline loops: CDR1 MDHEN, CDR2 SYDVKM. CDR3 length: 13 residues.

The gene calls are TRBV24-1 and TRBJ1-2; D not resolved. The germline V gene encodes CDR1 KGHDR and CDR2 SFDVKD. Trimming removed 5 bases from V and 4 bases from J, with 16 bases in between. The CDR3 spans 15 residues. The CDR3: CATSGADVGSYGYTF. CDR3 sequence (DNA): TGTGCCACCAGTGGAGCGGACGTGGGAAGCTATGGCTACACCTTC.